This TCR beta chain was sequenced in a study of CD8 T cells in ankylosing spondylitis. Study-level results: One TCR beta motif, made up of roughly 8 highly homologous variants, appeared characteristic of ankylosing spondylitis blood. Disease-associated clonotypes exhibited CD8+ identity and were relatively infrequent in peripheral blood. Disease-linked clones were reportedly significantly enriched in matched ankylosing spondylitis synovial fluid.

Scientists made TCR beta libraries using quantitative 5'-RACE with molecular barcodes. TCRdb ran MiXCR on the 5' RACE reads and lists one entry per CDR3 protein. Here the sample spans roughly 150,000 distinct CDR3 sequences, about 7.3% being singletons. This clonotype was observed many times. The antigen remains unidentified. V lost 0 bases, J lost 6 bases, and 9 bases lay in between. The CDR3 runs 13 residues. The germline gives CDR1 SGHTA, CDR2 FQGNSA. This TCR came from a female donor with ankylosing spondylitis or in good health (not recorded which). Sequencing used blood, either unsorted or a sorted T cell fraction (not recorded which). The chain recombines TRBV7-2 with TRBJ2-7, with D possibly TRBD2 on 5 matching bases. CDR3 loop: CASSLAMRAEQYF. CDR3 DNA sequence: TGTGCCAGCAGCTTAGCGATGAGGGCCGAGCAGTACTTC.